The T cell receptor (beta chain) described here comes from a study of T-cell reconstitution after alpha-beta-depleted transplantation in children. Using unique molecular identifiers, the investigators prepared the TCRbeta library. TCRdb used MiXCR to reprocess the PCR reads, holding one entry per CDR3 protein. The sample has 150,000 to 200,000 distinct CDR3 sequences; roughly 6% are singletons. The CDR3 runs 15 residues. Looked up from germline, CDR1 is SGHTA and CDR2 is FQGNSA. The trim removed 2 bases at V and 7 bases at J, leaving 6 bases unmatched. This clonotype has more than one count but fewer than ten.

The origin of this receptor is a girl under three years old with combined immunodeficiency, due to receive a stem cell transplant. The chain joins TRBV7-2 to TRBJ2-2; TRBD1 matches 8 bases. This specimen consisted of PBMCs, obtained before TCRalphabeta/CD19-depleted stem cell transplant. CDR3 region: CASSLRQGARGELFF. The CDR3 nucleotides read TGTGCCAGCAGCTTAAGGCAGGGGGCGCGCGGGGAGCTGTTTTTT.